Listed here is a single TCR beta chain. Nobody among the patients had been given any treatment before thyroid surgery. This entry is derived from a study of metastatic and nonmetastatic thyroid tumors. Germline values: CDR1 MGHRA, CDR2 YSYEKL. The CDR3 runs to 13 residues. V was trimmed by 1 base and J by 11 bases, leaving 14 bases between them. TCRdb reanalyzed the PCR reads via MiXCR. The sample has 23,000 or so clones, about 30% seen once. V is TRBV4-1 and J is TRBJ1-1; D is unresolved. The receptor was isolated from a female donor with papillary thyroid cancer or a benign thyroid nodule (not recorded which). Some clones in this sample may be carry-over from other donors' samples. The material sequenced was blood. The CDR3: CASSQVVPLDAFF. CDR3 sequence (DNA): TGCGCCAGCAGCCAAGTCGTACCACTCGATGCTTTCTTT.